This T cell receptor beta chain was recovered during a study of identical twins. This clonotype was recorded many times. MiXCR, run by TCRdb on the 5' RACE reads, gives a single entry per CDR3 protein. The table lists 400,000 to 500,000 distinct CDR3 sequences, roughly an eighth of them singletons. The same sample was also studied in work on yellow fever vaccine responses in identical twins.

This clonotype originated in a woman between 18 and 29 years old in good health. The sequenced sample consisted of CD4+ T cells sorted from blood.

The CDR3 DNA follows: TGCAGTGCGCCCGGGGGAAACACCGGGGAGCTGTTTTTT. It specifies CSAPGGNTGELFF. The chain carries TRBV20-1 and TRBJ2-2; D is possibly TRBD2 (6 bases). Germline assignment: CDR1 DFQATT and CDR2 SNEGSKA (reference sequence). This CDR3 contains 13 residues. Trimming left V 6 bases short and J 2 bases short, with 10 bases between.